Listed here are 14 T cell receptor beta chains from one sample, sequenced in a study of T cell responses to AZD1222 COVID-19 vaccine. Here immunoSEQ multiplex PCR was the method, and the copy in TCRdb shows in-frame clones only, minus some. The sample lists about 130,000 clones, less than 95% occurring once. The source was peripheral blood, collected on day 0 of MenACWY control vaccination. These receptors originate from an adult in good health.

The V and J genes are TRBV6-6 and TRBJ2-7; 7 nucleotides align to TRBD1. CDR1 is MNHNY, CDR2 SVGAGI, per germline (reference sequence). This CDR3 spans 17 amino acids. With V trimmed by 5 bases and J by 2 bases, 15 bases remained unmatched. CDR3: CASSRLLQGSTPYEQYF. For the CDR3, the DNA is TGTGCCAGCAGTCGACTTCTACAGGGGTCCACCCCCTACGAGCAGTACTTC.

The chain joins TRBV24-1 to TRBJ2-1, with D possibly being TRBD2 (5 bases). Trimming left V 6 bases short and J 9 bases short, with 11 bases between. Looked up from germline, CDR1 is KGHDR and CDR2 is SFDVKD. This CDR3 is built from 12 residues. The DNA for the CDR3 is TGTGCCACCAGTTTGCTGGGGAGTGAGCAGTTCTTC. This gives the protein CATSLLGSEQFF.

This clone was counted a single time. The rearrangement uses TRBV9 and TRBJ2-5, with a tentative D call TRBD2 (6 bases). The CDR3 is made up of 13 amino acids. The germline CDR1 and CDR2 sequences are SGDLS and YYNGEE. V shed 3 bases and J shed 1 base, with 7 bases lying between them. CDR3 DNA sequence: TGTGCCAGCAGCGGCGGGACCCAAGAGACCCAGTACTTC. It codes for CASSGGTQETQYF.

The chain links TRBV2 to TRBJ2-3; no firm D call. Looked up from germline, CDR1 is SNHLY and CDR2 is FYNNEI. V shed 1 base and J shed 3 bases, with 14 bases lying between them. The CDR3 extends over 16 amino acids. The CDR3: CASSEVAASRTDTQYF. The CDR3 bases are TGTGCCAGCAGTGAAGTGGCGGCCAGCAGGACAGATACGCAGTATTTT.

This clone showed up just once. CDR3 nucleotide sequence: TGTGCCAGCAGCTTTACCCAGGGCAGGATCAGGGAGACCCAGTACTTC. Translated: CASSFTQGRIRETQYF. The V call is TRBV7-9, the J call TRBJ2-5; tentative D call: TRBD1 (5 bases). The CDR3 has 16 residues. The V gene's germline CDR1 is SEHNR and CDR2 FQNEAQ (reference sequence). Trimming stripped 3 bases from V and 5 bases from J, with 19 bases between. The full variable domain, completed using reference TRBV7-9 and TRBJ2-5, is DTGVSQNPRHKITKRGQNVTFRCDPISEHNRLYWYRQTLGQGPEFLTYFQNEAQLEKSRLLSDRFSAERPKGSFSTLEIQRTEQGDSAMYLCASSFTQGRIRETQYFGPGTRLLVL.

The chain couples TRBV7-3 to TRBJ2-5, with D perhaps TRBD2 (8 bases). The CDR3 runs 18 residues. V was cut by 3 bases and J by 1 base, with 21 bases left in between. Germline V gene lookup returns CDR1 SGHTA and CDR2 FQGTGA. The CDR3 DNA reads TGTGCCAGCAGCTTGAGTTCGGCGGGGGGACAGACCCAAGAGACCCAGTACTTC. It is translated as CASSLSSAGGQTQETQYF.

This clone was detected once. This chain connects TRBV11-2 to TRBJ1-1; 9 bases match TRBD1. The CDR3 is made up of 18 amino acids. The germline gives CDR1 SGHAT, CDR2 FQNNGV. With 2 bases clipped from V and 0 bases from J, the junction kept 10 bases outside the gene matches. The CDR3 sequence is CASSLFGTGTRMNTEAFF. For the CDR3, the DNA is TGTGCCAGCAGCTTATTTGGGACAGGGACTAGGATGAACACTGAAGCTTTCTTT.

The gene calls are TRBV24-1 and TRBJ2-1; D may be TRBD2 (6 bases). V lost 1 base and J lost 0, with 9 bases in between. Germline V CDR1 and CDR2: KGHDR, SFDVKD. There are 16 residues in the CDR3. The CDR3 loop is CATSDLGGSSYNEQFF. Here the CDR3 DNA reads TGTGCCACCAGTGATTTAGGAGGGAGCTCCTACAATGAGCAGTTCTTC.

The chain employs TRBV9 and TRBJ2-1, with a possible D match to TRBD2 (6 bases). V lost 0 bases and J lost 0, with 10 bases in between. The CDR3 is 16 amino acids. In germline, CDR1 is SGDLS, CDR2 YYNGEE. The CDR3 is CASSVVAGSSYNEQFF. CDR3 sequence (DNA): TGTGCCAGCAGCGTAGTTGCGGGAAGCTCCTACAATGAGCAGTTCTTC.

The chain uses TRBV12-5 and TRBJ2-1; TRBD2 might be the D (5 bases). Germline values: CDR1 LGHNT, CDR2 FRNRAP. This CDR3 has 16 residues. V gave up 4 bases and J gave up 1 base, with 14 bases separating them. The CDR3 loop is CASGSRGSVSYNEQFF. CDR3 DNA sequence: TGTGCTAGTGGTTCCCGGGGTAGCGTTTCCTACAATGAGCAGTTCTTC.

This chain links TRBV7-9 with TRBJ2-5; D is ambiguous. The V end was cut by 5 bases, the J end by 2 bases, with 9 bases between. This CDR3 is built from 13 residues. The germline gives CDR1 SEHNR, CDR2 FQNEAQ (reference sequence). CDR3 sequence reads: CASSVATQETQYF. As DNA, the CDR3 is TGTGCCAGCAGCGTGGCTACTCAAGAGACCCAGTACTTC.

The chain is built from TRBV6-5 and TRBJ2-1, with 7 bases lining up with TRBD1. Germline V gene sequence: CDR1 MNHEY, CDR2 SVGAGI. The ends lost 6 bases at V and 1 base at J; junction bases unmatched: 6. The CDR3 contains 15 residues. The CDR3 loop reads CASSAGQVSYNEQFF. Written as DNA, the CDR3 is TGTGCCAGCAGCGCCGGACAGGTTTCCTACAATGAGCAGTTCTTC.

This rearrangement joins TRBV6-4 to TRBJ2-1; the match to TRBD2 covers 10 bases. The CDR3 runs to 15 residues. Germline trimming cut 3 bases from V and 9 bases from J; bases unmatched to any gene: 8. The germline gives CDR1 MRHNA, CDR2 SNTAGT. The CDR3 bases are TGTGCCAGCAGTGAAGCGGGGGGGCCTTGGACTGAGCAGTTCTTC. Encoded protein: CASSEAGGPWTEQFF.

This chain's CDR3 is CASSPQEENTGELFF. CDR3 nucleotides: TGTGCCAGTAGCCCACAGGAGGAGAACACCGGGGAGCTGTTTTTT. The rearrangement links TRBV19 to TRBJ2-2; D possibly matches TRBD1 or TRBD2 (5 bases each). The germline V gene has CDR1 LNHDA and CDR2 SQIVND (reference sequence). V was pared by 6 bases and J by 1 base, with 12 bases between. The CDR3 has 15 residues.